This T cell receptor beta chain was identified during a study of blood T cell repertoires in COVID-19. Study details: Samples taken during acute and convalescent COVID-19 were collected in the United States, Italy and Spain.

Some clones are missing from TCRdb's copy, which holds only in-frame ones; the method was immunoSEQ multiplex PCR. The sample carries about 220,000 clones, around four fifths recorded once. The CDR3 spans 14 residues. The ends were cut back, 2 bases at V and 4 bases at J, with 9 bases in the middle. The germline gives CDR1 MNHEY, CDR2 SVGEGT. Input material: peripheral blood. The chain joins TRBV6-2 or TRBV6-3 to TRBJ1-5; a possible D gene is TRBD1 (6 bases). This receptor was identified in a man aged 25 to 45 with active or convalescent COVID-19. This CDR3 reads CASSYGTPNQPQHF. In nucleotides, the CDR3 is TGTGCCAGCAGTTACGGGACACCAAATCAGCCCCAGCATTTT.